This T cell receptor beta chain stems from a study of OX40 agonist ivuxolimab in advanced cancers. Study information: Every 2 weeks, patients got intravenous ivuxolimab at one of six dose levels (0.01-10 mg/kg). Allowance was made for prior anti-PD-1, anti-PD-L1 or anti-CTLA-4 therapy, and about 40% had some.

Notes on the study in general: On average, CD8+ T cells had more expanded clones than CD4+. Also showing low normalized T-cell clonal expansion were some of the nonresponders.

The germline V gene has CDR1 WNHNN and CDR2 SYGVQD (reference sequence). The CDR3 spans 13 residues. V lost 3 bases and J lost 0, with 3 bases in between. Only in-frame clones appear in the TCRdb table, and some are missing; sequencing was by immunoSEQ multiplex PCR. The sample consists of about 90,000 clones, 91% of them appearing once. On this clone: Its specificity is not known.

This sequence originates from an adult with an advanced solid tumor such as melanoma, head and neck, liver or kidney cancer. The sample here was CD4+ or CD8+ T cells sorted from blood, taken in a trial of the OX40 agonist ivuxolimab. V usage is TRBV10-1 and J usage is TRBJ1-5; D is uncertain. In nucleotides, the CDR3 is TGCGCCAGCAGTGACCATAGCAATCAGCCCCAGCATTTT. This encodes CASSDHSNQPQHF.